A single sample gave rise to the 22 T cell receptor beta chains below, sequenced in a study of cytomegalovirus exposure and HLA in healthy donors. PCR involved 60 Vbeta and 13 Jbeta primers. The assay was immunoSEQ multiplex PCR, and TCRdb's table has in-frame clones only and misses some. Here the sample table reports 25,000 to 30,000 clones. Specimen: PBMCs. The receptors originated from a man aged 25-40 years in good health and CMV-seronegative.

V gene TRBV23-1 combines with J gene TRBJ2-3, with 10 bases lining up with TRBD2. TRBV23-1 counts as an open reading frame of uncertain function. Germline trimming cut 8 bases from V and 1 base from J; bases unmatched to any gene: 6. The CDR3 length is 15 residues. CDR3 DNA: TGCGCCAGCTTCGGACTAGCGGACCGCACAGATACGCAGTATTTT. Translation: CASFGLADRTDTQYF.

This chain links TRBV29-1 with TRBJ2-7; 7 bases fit TRBD2. The CDR3 spans 13 residues. V shed 6 bases, J shed 0 bases, and the junction held 5 bases outside the gene matches. Germline CDR1 and CDR2: SQVTM and ANQGSEA. DNA for the CDR3: TGCAGCGTATTCGGCGGGAGCTCCTACGAGCAGTACTTC. Protein sequence: CSVFGGSSYEQYF.

The chain uses TRBV5-1 and TRBJ2-7; 10 nucleotides line up with TRBD2. The CDR3 extends over 14 amino acids. Per the germline V gene, CDR1 is SGHRS and CDR2 is YFSETQ. V trimming: 4 bases; J trimming: 5 bases; junction bases outside the gene matches: 6. CDR3 amino acids: CASSPRTSGHEQYF. Here the CDR3 DNA reads TGCGCCAGCAGCCCAAGGACTAGCGGCCACGAGCAGTACTTC.

The J gene is TRBJ1-2, the V gene TRBV19; TRBD1 matches at 7 bases. V lost 3 bases to trimming and J lost 7 bases; unmatched junction nucleotides: 5. Germline CDR1 reads LNHDA; CDR2 reads SQIVND (reference sequence). The CDR3 runs to 13 residues. CDR3 loop: CASSMRQGGGYTF. The CDR3 bases are TGTGCCAGTAGTATGAGACAGGGAGGTGGCTACACCTTC.

This CDR3 is CASSIPYKTDTQYF. CDR3 DNA: TGTGCCAGTAGTATCCCCTATAAGACAGATACGCAGTATTTT. The V and J genes are TRBV19 and TRBJ2-3; no reliable D call. The germline V gene encodes CDR1 LNHDA and CDR2 SQIVND (reference sequence). The V end was cut by 3 bases, the J end by 3 bases, with 10 bases between. CDR3 length: 14 amino acids.

V and J are TRBV19 and TRBJ1-5, with 7 nucleotides matching TRBD1. This CDR3 spans 15 amino acids. With 4 bases clipped from V and 4 bases from J, the junction kept 7 bases outside the gene matches. The germline V gene has CDR1 LNHDA and CDR2 SQIVND (reference sequence). The CDR3 coding sequence is TGTGCCAGTAGTAGCCGGGACAGAGTTAATCAGCCCCAGCATTTT. The encoded protein is CASSSRDRVNQPQHF.

The rearrangement uses TRBV7-2 and TRBJ2-7; tentative D call: TRBD2 (5 bases). The germline V gene encodes CDR1 SGHTA and CDR2 FQGNSA. V shed 5 bases and J shed 2 bases, with 16 bases lying between them. This CDR3 is 15 amino acids long. This chain's CDR3 is CASSPRTPGTYEQYF. The CDR3 DNA reads TGTGCCAGCAGCCCTAGAACTCCGGGGACCTACGAGCAGTACTTC.

This clone is medium-sized by frequency. The CDR3 DNA is TGTGCCAGCAATTCTCTGTCCGGGGAGCTGTTTTTT. Protein product: CASNSLSGELFF. This rearrangement joins TRBV25-1 to TRBJ2-2, with D uncertain. The CDR3 has 12 amino acids. Deletions cut 7 bases from V and 6 bases from J, with 9 bases between. The germline gives CDR1 MGHDK, CDR2 SYGVNS.

The chain uses TRBV4-3 and TRBJ2-5, with 7 bases fitting TRBD1. This CDR3 is built from 13 residues. In germline, CDR1 is LGHNA, CDR2 YSLEER. J lost 5 bases, V lost 0 bases, and 0 bases had no gene match. For the CDR3, the DNA is TGCGCCAGCAGCCAAGACAGGGGGGAGACCCAGTACTTC. This translates into CASSQDRGETQYF.

The chain links TRBV7-9 to TRBJ1-2; D remains ambiguous. Germline loops: CDR1 SEHNR, CDR2 FQNEAQ (reference sequence). This CDR3 spans 18 amino acids. V gave up 2 bases and J gave up 5 bases, with 24 bases separating them. CDR3 amino acids: CASSLWLSFGLQVYGYTF. The CDR3, as DNA: TGTGCCAGCAGCTTATGGTTATCTTTCGGACTCCAAGTATATGGCTACACCTTC.

The genes are TRBV10-3 and TRBJ2-3; possible D gene TRBD2, 6 bases. Trimming removed 2 bases from V and 3 bases from J, with 12 bases in between. This CDR3 region has 15 residues. CDR1 and CDR2 (germline): ENHRY, SYGVKD. The CDR3: CAISERAGSTDTQYF. The CDR3 DNA follows: TGTGCCATCAGTGAGCGCGCGGGGAGTACAGATACGCAGTATTTT.

CDR3 residues: CASRKRTGFGNTIYF. The CDR3 DNA reads as TGTGCCAGTAGAAAACGCACCGGGTTTGGAAACACCATATATTTT. The chain has TRBV19 and TRBJ1-3; D unclear. CDR3 length: 15 amino acids. With 6 bases removed from V and 3 bases from J, the gap between germline ends came to 15 bases. CDR1 is LNHDA, CDR2 SQIVND, per germline (reference sequence).

The chain joins TRBV18 to TRBJ2-6; tentative D call: TRBD2 (6 bases). Trimming took off 2 bases at V and 0 bases at J, with 8 bases between the two ends. The CDR3 runs to 16 residues. Germline loops: CDR1 KGHSH, CDR2 LQKENI. In DNA, the CDR3 is TGTGCCAGCTCACCAGGGGGGAACTCTGGGGCCAACGTCCTGACTTTC. Amino acids: CASSPGGNSGANVLTF. The complete variable domain, with remaining parts taken from reference TRBV18 and TRBJ2-6, reads NAGVMQNPRHLVRRRGQEARLRCSPMKGHSHVYWYRQLPEEGLKFMVYLQKENIIDESGMPKERFSAEFPKEGPSILRIQQVVRGDSAAYFCASSPGGNSGANVLTFGAGSRLTVL.

The chain recombines TRBV9 with TRBJ2-2; the match to TRBD2 covers 7 bases. The germline CDR1 and CDR2 sequences are SGDLS and YYNGEE. V gave up 0 bases and J gave up 5 bases; unmatched junction bases: 4. The CDR3 contains 15 residues. The CDR3 region has the DNA TGTGCCAGCAGCGTAGATACCGGGGGGACCGGGGAGCTGTTTTTT. This encodes CASSVDTGGTGELFF. The whole variable domain, filled in from reference TRBV9 and TRBJ2-2, reads DSGVTQTPKHLITATGQRVTLRCSPRSGDLSVYWYQQSLDQGLQFLIQYYNGEERAKGNILERFSAQQFPDLHSELNLSSLELGDSALYFCASSVDTGGTGELFFGEGSRLTVL.

The V and J genes are TRBV18 and TRBJ2-1; 9 positions match TRBD2. The ends lost 0 bases at V and 5 bases at J; junction bases unmatched: 8. CDR1 and CDR2 from the germline V gene are KGHSH and LQKENI. The CDR3 spans 17 residues. The CDR3 nucleotides read TGTGCCAGCTCACCACCGGGGGCGGGAGGGCCACACAATGAGCAGTTCTTC. This sequence encodes CASSPPGAGGPHNEQFF.

The V and J genes are TRBV29-1 and TRBJ1-2; TRBD1 aligns across 11 bases. The CDR3 is made up of 14 amino acids. Germline CDR1 reads SQVTM; CDR2 reads ANQGSEA. Trimming at V came to 4 bases and at J to 1 base, leaving 2 bases not matched to a gene. DNA of the CDR3: TGCAGCGTTGTGGGACAGGGGGGTAACTATGGCTACACCTTC. It yields the protein CSVVGQGGNYGYTF.

This chain connects TRBV5-1 to TRBJ1-5; 9 bases align to TRBD1. Per the germline V gene, CDR1 is SGHRS and CDR2 is YFSETQ. The CDR3 loop spans 18 amino acids. The V gene end was trimmed by 9 bases and the J gene end by 3 bases; junction bases not matched to a gene: 19. The CDR3 reads CATGTGKRLLGDNQPQHF. The CDR3 nucleotides read TGCGCCACCGGGACAGGGAAGCGACTGTTAGGTGACAATCAGCCCCAGCATTTT.

The rearrangement links TRBV4-2 to TRBJ1-2; no definite D call. V lost 0 bases, J lost 4 bases, and 9 bases lay in between. The CDR3 is made up of 14 amino acids. Looked up from germline, CDR1 is LGHNA and CDR2 is YNFKEQ. DNA of the CDR3: TGTGCCAGCAGCCAAGAAGCGCCCCCCTATGGCTACACCTTC. Translated, it gives CASSQEAPPYGYTF.

The V gene is TRBV6-5, the J gene TRBJ1-1, with D possibly TRBD1 on 5 matching bases. Looked up from germline, CDR1 is MNHEY and CDR2 is SVGAGI. The CDR3 runs 14 residues. Trimming removed 2 bases from V and 5 bases from J, with 12 bases in between. For the CDR3, the DNA is TGTGCCAGCAGTTACGCAGGGATGGGGACTGAAGCTTTCTTT. Translating it yields CASSYAGMGTEAFF.

This chain connects TRBV10-2 to TRBJ2-3; 11 positions match TRBD2. The CDR3 consists of 15 residues. The junction had 8 bases not matched to a gene; V was cut back by 8 bases and J by 4 bases. CDR1 and CDR2 from the germline V gene are WSHSY and SAAADI. The CDR3 coding sequence is TGCGCCAGCGGGGGACTAGCGGATAGCGCAGATACGCAGTATTTT. This translates into CASGGLADSADTQYF.

The CDR3 nucleotides are TGTGCCAGCAGTGAATATAACACCGGGGAGCTGTTTTTT. Its translation is CASSEYNTGELFF. The chain couples TRBV6-4 to TRBJ2-2; D ambiguous. Between the trimmed V and J ends, which lost 3 bases and 2 bases, there was a span of 4 bases. The CDR3 is 13 residues long. Looked up from germline, CDR1 is MRHNA and CDR2 is SNTAGT.

The gene calls are TRBV6-5 and TRBJ1-4, with a possible D match to TRBD1 (6 bases). The CDR3 covers 15 residues. V lost 0 bases and J 7 bases, leaving 12 bases between the germline ends. Germline V gives CDR1 MNHEY, CDR2 SVGAGI. The CDR3 coding sequence is TGTGCCAGCAGTTACTCGCCAGGGGATGGTGAAAAACTGTTTTTT. Translating gives CASSYSPGDGEKLFF.